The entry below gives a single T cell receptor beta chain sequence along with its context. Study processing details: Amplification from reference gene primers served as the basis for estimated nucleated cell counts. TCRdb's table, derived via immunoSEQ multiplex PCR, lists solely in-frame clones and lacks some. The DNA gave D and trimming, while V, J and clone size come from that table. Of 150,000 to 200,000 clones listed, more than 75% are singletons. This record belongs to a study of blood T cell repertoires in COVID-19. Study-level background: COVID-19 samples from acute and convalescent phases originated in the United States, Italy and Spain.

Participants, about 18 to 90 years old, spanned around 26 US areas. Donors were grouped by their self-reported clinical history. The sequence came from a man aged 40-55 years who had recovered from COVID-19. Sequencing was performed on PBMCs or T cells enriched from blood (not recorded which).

Here the CDR3 DNA reads TGCGCCAGCAGCTCTGGGTACAGGAACACTGAAGCTTTCTTT. It translates to CASSSGYRNTEAFF. V gene TRBV5-1 combines with J gene TRBJ1-1; the D is unclear. Germline CDR1 SGHRS, CDR2 YFSETQ. Trimming cost V 3 bases and J 1 base, with 10 bases left between them. CDR3 length: 14 amino acids.